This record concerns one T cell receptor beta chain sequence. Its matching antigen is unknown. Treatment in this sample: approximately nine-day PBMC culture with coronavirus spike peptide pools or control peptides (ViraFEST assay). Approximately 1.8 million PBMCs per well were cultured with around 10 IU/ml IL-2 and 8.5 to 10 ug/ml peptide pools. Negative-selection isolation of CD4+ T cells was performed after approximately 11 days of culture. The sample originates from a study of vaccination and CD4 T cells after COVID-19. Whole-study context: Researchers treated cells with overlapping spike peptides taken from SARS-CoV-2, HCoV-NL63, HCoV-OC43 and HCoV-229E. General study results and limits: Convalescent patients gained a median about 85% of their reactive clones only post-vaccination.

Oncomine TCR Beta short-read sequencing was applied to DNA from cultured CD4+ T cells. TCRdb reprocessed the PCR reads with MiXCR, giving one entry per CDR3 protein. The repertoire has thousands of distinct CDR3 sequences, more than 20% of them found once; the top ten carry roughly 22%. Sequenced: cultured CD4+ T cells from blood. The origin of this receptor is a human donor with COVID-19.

For the CDR3, the DNA is TGTGCCACCAGCAGTCGACAGGTTTCCAGTCAGCCCCAGCATTTT. It translates to CATSSRQVSSQPQHF. J is TRBJ1-5 and V is TRBV15; possibly TRBD1 for D (6 bases). V lost 3 bases and J 6 bases, leaving 15 bases between the germline ends. The V gene's germline CDR1 is LNHNV and CDR2 YYDKDF (reference sequence). The CDR3 is made up of 15 amino acids.